These T cell receptor beta chains were read from a single sample in a study of blood T cell repertoires in COVID-19. Data came from immunoSEQ multiplex PCR; TCRdb stores just in-frame clones and leaves some out. The table has about 150,000 clones, 76% seen once; the top ten hold around 3.5%. The sequenced sample was peripheral blood. These TCRs come from a woman older than 75 with acute or convalescent COVID-19. The CDR3 runs from the conserved cysteine through the conserved F or W. D genes are given only for firm matches. A row's size may be missing; if present it is once, few, many or a size class.

V gene	D gene	clone size	CDR3 length	J gene	CDR3 DNA	CDR3 protein
TRBV7-3	TRBD1	-	13	TRBJ1-5	TGTGCCAGCAGCTTGGGACAGGGTCAGCCCCAGCATTTT	CASSLGQGQPQHF
TRBV6-5	-	-	15	TRBJ1-1	TGTGCCAGCAGACAGGGTTTGTTAAGAAACACTGAAGCTTTCTTT	CASRQGLLRNTEAFF
TRBV7-2	TRBD2	-	15	TRBJ2-7	TGTGCCAGCAGCTTGTCTAGCGGGGTATCCTACGAGCAGTACTTC	CASSLSSGVSYEQYF
TRBV24-1	TRBD1	-	15	TRBJ2-5	TGTGCCACCAGTGGGGGGGGGACAGGGGAAGAGACCCAGTACTTC	CATSGGGTGEETQYF
TRBV19	TRBD1	many	17	TRBJ1-5	TGTGCCAGTCTTACCGGGACAGGGGGTTATAGCAATCAGCCCCAGCATTTT	CASLTGTGGYSNQPQHF
TRBV5-6	-	-	15	TRBJ1-1	TGTGCCAGCAGCAGCGGGACGGACAAGGACACTGAAGCTTTCTTT	CASSSGTDKDTEAFF
TRBV7-2	-	-	14	TRBJ1-6	TGTGCCAGCAGCTTTAGTCGCCTAGCTTCACCCCTCCACTTT	CASSFSRLASPLHF
TRBV19	-	-	17	TRBJ1-5	TGTGCCAGTAGTAGCCGCGACGGGGGGCAGGGCAATCAGCCCCAGCATTTT	CASSSRDGGQGNQPQHF
TRBV12-3/TRBV12-4	TRBD1	-	12	TRBJ1-2	TGTGCCAGCAGACCCGACAGGGCTGGCTACACCTTC	CASRPDRAGYTF
TRBV9	-	few	13	TRBJ2-2	TGTGCCAGCAGCGTAGATGAGACCGGGGAGCTGTTTTTT	CASSVDETGELFF
TRBV6-1	-	few	16	TRBJ2-2	TGTGCCAGCAGTGACCCTAGACGGACGAACACCGGGGAGCTGTTTTTT	CASSDPRRTNTGELFF
TRBV4-2	-	-	15	TRBJ1-3	TGTGCCAGCGGCCCTGTGACCGTTCTTAGGGGCACCATATATTTT	CASGPVTVLRGTIYF
TRBV6-6	-	-	12	TRBJ1-2	TGTGCCAGCAGTTATGTAGACTATGGCTACACCTTC	CASSYVDYGYTF
TRBV7-8	TRBD1	-	16	TRBJ1-1	TGTGCCAGCAGCCCGACTGCAGGGGGTGTGTACACTGAAGCTTTCTTT	CASSPTAGGVYTEAFF
TRBV25-1	TRBD1	-	14	TRBJ2-7	TGTGCCAGCAGGGGGACAGGGAGCTCCTACGAGCAGTACTTC	CASRGTGSSYEQYF
TRBV2	-	-	13	TRBJ1-1	TGTGCCAGCAGCGTTAAAGGGGACACTGAAGCTTTCTTT	CASSVKGDTEAFF
TRBV7-3	-	-	14	TRBJ1-6	TGTGCCAGCAGCGGCCCGGGGGTAGATTCACCCCTCCACTTT	CASSGPGVDSPLHF
TRBV7-9	-	once	12	TRBJ1-6	TGTGCCAGCAGCTTTGAGAATTCACCCCTCCACTTT	CASSFENSPLHF
TRBV11-2	-	once	15	TRBJ1-4	TGTGCCAGCAGCCTTTATACAGGGTTATTTGAAAAACTGTTTTTT	CASSLYTGLFEKLFF
TRBV15	-	-	12	TRBJ1-5	TGTGCCACCAGCAGAGATATTCAGCCCCAGCATTTT	CATSRDIQPQHF
TRBV7-2	-	-	14	TRBJ2-4	TGTGCCAGCAGCTCGGGACTAGCCAAAAACATTCAGTACTTC	CASSSGLAKNIQYF
TRBV6-5	-	-	15	TRBJ1-5	TGTGCCAGCAGTTACTCGTGGGAGGGCAATCAGCCCCAGCATTTT	CASSYSWEGNQPQHF
TRBV19	-	-	15	TRBJ1-3	TGTGCCACCACATTTTTCGCAGTCTCTGGAAACACCATATATTTT	CATTFFAVSGNTIYF
TRBV27	-	-	14	TRBJ1-2	TGTGCCAGCAGTCCATCCCTTCGGGGGGCTGGCTACACCTTC	CASSPSLRGAGYTF
TRBV5-1	-	-	14	TRBJ1-1	TGCGCCAGCAGCCCCGGCAGGGAGAACACTGAAGCTTTCTTT	CASSPGRENTEAFF
TRBV28	-	-	11	TRBJ2-1	TGTGCCAGCAGTTCCAAGGACAATCAGTTCTTC	CASSSKDNQFF
TRBV5-1	TRBD1	-	14	TRBJ1-2	TGCGCCAGCAGCCCCACAGGGGATGGCTATGGCTACACCTTC	CASSPTGDGYGYTF
TRBV9	-	-	16	TRBJ2-3	TGTGCCAGCAGCGAAGGGGCGTGGGTTGCGACAGATACGCAGTATTTT	CASSEGAWVATDTQYF
TRBV7-8	TRBD1	few	16	TRBJ1-2	TGTGCCAGCAGCTTAAGACAGGGCAGGGAAAGGTCTGGCTACACCTTC	CASSLRQGRERSGYTF
TRBV5-5	-	-	16	TRBJ1-6	TGTGCCAGCAGCAACGACAGGTCCAACTATAATTCACCCCTCCACTTT	CASSNDRSNYNSPLHF
TRBV4-3	TRBD1	-	15	TRBJ2-1	TGCGCCAGCAGCCCCGGACAGGGGCGTTACAATGAGCAGTTCTTC	CASSPGQGRYNEQFF
TRBV10-3	-	-	12	TRBJ2-7	TGTGCCATCAGGGGGACTCTCGGTGAGCAGTACTTC	CAIRGTLGEQYF
TRBV5-6	-	-	16	TRBJ1-5	TGTGCCAGCACCTTACAGGGAGAACTTAGCAATCAGCCCCAGCATTTT	CASTLQGELSNQPQHF
TRBV25-1	TRBD2	-	16	TRBJ2-1	TGTGCCAGCAGTGGCCCGGGACTAGCGTTTCACAATGAGCAGTTCTTC	CASSGPGLAFHNEQFF
TRBV7-3	TRBD1	-	18	TRBJ2-1	TGTGCCAGCAGCTTAACTTACGGGGGACAGGGGGCCCGTAATGAGCAGTTCTTC	CASSLTYGGQGARNEQFF
TRBV11-2	-	-	15	TRBJ1-1	TGTGCCAGCAGCAGACAACCCCCACCGAACACTGAAGCTTTCTTT	CASSRQPPPNTEAFF
TRBV27	TRBD2	-	13	TRBJ2-7	TGTGCCAGCCGCCGGGGGGGGATCTACGAGCAGTACTTC	CASRRGGIYEQYF
TRBV2	TRBD2	-	15	TRBJ2-1	TGTGCCAGCAGTAGCGGGACCAGCTCCTACAATGAGCAGTTCTTC	CASSSGTSSYNEQFF
TRBV6-6	-	once	12	TRBJ2-7	TGTGCCAGCAGGAGTAGCGCCTACGAGCAGTACTTC	CASRSSAYEQYF
TRBV6-5	-	-	14	TRBJ1-3	TGTGCCAGCAGTACAAGACTGCTAGGAAACACCATATATTTT	CASSTRLLGNTIYF
TRBV18	TRBD2	-	18	TRBJ2-3	TGTGCCAGCTCACCACCCCCAAGACTAGCGGGGCAGGCAGATACGCAGTATTTT	CASSPPPRLAGQADTQYF
TRBV10-3	-	once	12	TRBJ1-2	TGTGCCATCTCTGTGGAGAGATATGGCTACACCTTC	CAISVERYGYTF
TRBV6-5	-	-	13	TRBJ1-5	TGTGCCAGCGCCACGGGGGGCAATCAGCCCCAGCATTTT	CASATGGNQPQHF
TRBV27	TRBD1	-	14	TRBJ1-5	TGTGCCAGCAGTCAGACAGGGGGCGTACAGCCCCAGCATTTT	CASSQTGGVQPQHF
TRBV6-5	-	-	10	TRBJ2-3	TGTGCCAGCGAGAGCTCTACGCAGTATTTT	CASESSTQYF
TRBV12-3/TRBV12-4	-	-	13	TRBJ1-2	TGTGCCAGCAGTTTTAGTGATGCGTATGGCTACACCTTC	CASSFSDAYGYTF
TRBV30	TRBD1	-	14	TRBJ1-1	TGTGCCTGGAGTTCGGGGACAGGGTCCACTGAAGCTTTCTTT	CAWSSGTGSTEAFF
TRBV14	-	-	15	TRBJ1-2	TGTGCCAGCAGCCAAGATCTATGGTTGTTGGATGGCTACACCTTC	CASSQDLWLLDGYTF
TRBV7-2	-	-	15	TRBJ2-5	TGTGCCAGCAGCTCCCCTCAGGGGAATCGGGAGACCCAGTACTTC	CASSSPQGNRETQYF
TRBV7-6	-	-	17	TRBJ1-2	TGTGCCAGCAGCCCCGGGCTACTCAGGGGCTCTGGCTATGGCTACACCTTC	CASSPGLLRGSGYGYTF
TRBV2	-	-	17	TRBJ1-1	TGTGCCAGCAGTTTTTCGGGTCAGGGTGTAAGGAACACTGAAGCTTTCTTT	CASSFSGQGVRNTEAFF
TRBV5-1	-	once	16	TRBJ1-1	TGCGCCAGCAGCTTGAGTTTGGGACAAGAGAACACTGAAGCTTTCTTT	CASSLSLGQENTEAFF
TRBV5-1	TRBD2	-	14	TRBJ2-5	TGCGCCAGCAGCTTGGCCAGCGGGGGGGAGACCCAGTACTTC	CASSLASGGETQYF
TRBV4-2	-	-	13	TRBJ1-2	TGTGCCAGCAGCCGAACAGGGTCCTATGGCTACACCTTC	CASSRTGSYGYTF
TRBV19	-	few	13	TRBJ1-2	TGTGCCAGCCAGACAGCTTTTAACTATGGCTACACCTTC	CASQTAFNYGYTF
TRBV5-6	-	-	14	TRBJ1-1	TGTGCCAGCAGCTTGGTCGGCGGGAACACTGAAGCTTTCTTT	CASSLVGGNTEAFF
TRBV12-5	TRBD1	-	14	TRBJ2-3	TGTGCTAGTGGTGGGACAGCTAGCACAGATACGCAGTATTTT	CASGGTASTDTQYF
TRBV12-3/TRBV12-4	TRBD1	-	13	TRBJ1-1	TGTGCCAGCAGTCCAAGACAGGGGGCTGAAGCTTTCTTT	CASSPRQGAEAFF